The entry below gives a single T cell receptor beta chain sequence along with its context. The antigen it recognizes is unknown. Per-nucleotide qualities are absent, and no much larger clonotype sits a single base away. These data are taken from a study of T cell changes during pregnancy in multiple sclerosis (dated by TCRdb to between 2018 and 2021). Background for the entire study: Changes in the T cell repertoire over the course of pregnancy were examined in this study in women with multiple sclerosis.

Libraries came from the immunoSEQ multiplex PCR assay. The table comes from immuneACCESS by way of TCRdb, which keeps in-frame sequences with V and J called. Part of the clones is missing from these tables; in studies checked, under half for an unresolved V gene and the rest for unknown reasons. Recorded for this sample are about 60,000 clones; about nine tenths of them occurred a single time. The ten largest account for approximately 2.2% of the sample. The CDR1 and CDR2 encoded by the germline V gene are SNHLY and FYNNEI. Measured from the cysteine to the phenylalanine, the CDR3 is 16 residues long. Only the CDR3 DNA is retained, 48 bases long and in frame from the first base. Ends trimmed: V by 5 bases, J by 4 bases; bases unmatched to a gene: 11.

The source was peripheral blood, collected in the first trimester of pregnancy. The sequence links TRBV2 to TRBJ2-5, with TRBD1 identical over 9 junction bases. This TCR was recovered from a female donor with multiple sclerosis, enrolled in a pregnancy study. The nucleotide sequence reads TGTGCCAGCAGTTCAGGGACAGGGCTGGAAGGAGAGACCCAGTACTTC. Its protein reads: CASSSGTGLEGETQYF.